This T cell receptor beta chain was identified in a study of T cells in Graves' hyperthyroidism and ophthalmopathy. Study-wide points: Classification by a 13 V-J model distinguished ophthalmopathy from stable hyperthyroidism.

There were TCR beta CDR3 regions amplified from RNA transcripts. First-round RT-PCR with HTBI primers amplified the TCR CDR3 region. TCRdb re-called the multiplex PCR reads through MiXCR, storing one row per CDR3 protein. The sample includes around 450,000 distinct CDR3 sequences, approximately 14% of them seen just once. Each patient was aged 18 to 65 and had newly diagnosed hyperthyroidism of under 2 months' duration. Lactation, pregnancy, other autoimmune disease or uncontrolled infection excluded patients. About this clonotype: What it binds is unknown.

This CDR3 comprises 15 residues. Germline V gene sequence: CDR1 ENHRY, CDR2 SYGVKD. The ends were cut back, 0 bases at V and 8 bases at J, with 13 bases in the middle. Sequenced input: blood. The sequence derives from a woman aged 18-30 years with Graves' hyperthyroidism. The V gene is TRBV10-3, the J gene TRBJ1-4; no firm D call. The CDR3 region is CAISESGGMGEKLFF. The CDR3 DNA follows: TGTGCCATCAGTGAGTCTGGAGGAATGGGAGAAAAACTGTTTTTT.